Following are 25 T cell receptor beta chains from one sample sequenced in a study of cytomegalovirus exposure and HLA in healthy donors. The PCR had 60 Vbeta and 13 Jbeta primers. Generated by immunoSEQ multiplex PCR, the TCRdb table keeps only in-frame clones and is missing some. The data contain about 99,000 clones, 70% to 80% of them singletons. The sequencing input was PBMCs. These receptor sequences come from a man aged 35-49 years in good health and CMV-seronegative.

The chain links TRBV10-1 to TRBJ2-2; TRBD2 is a possible D gene (6 bases). Trimming shortened V by 0 bases and J by 5 bases, and 7 bases separated the two germline ends. The CDR3 sequence is 14 residues long. Germline loops: CDR1 WNHNN, CDR2 SYGVQD (reference sequence). The CDR3 DNA sequence: TGCGCCAGCAGTGAGTCGCGGGGAACCGGGGAGCTGTTTTTT. This translates into CASSESRGTGELFF.

Remarks on this clone: The sample has other DNA sequences that encode this CDR3 too. The gene calls are TRBV11-2 and TRBJ2-7; 8 bases match TRBD2. Germline values: CDR1 SGHAT, CDR2 FQNNGV. This CDR3 region has 15 residues. After removal of 5 bases from V and 4 bases from J, the junction contained 10 bases not matched to a gene. CDR3 in amino acids: CASSKPTGGLYEQYF. CDR3 bases: TGTGCCAGCAGCAAACCTACGGGAGGGCTGTACGAGCAGTACTTC. The full variable domain, completed using reference TRBV11-2 and TRBJ2-7, is EAGVAQSPRYKIIEKRQSVAFWCNPISGHATLYWYQQILGQGPKLLIQFQNNGVVDDSQLPKDRFSAERLKGVDSTLKIQPAKLEDSAVYLCASSKPTGGLYEQYFGPGTRLTVT.

The chain links TRBV27 to TRBJ2-5, with D unclear. In germline, CDR1 is MNHEY, CDR2 SMNVEV (reference sequence). This CDR3 contains 12 residues. Trimming shortened V by 11 bases and J by 2 bases, and 12 bases separated the two germline ends. CDR3 DNA: TGTGCCCGCCGGAGTCGTCAAGAGACCCAGTACTTC. Protein product: CARRSRQETQYF.

The chain joins TRBV5-1 to TRBJ2-2, with TRBD2 as a possible D gene (5 bases). CDR1 SGHRS and CDR2 YFSETQ come from the germline V gene. Trimming removed 7 bases from V and 0 bases from J, with 13 bases in between. The CDR3 consists of 15 residues. The CDR3 reads CASFGDPTNTGELFF. The CDR3 nucleotides are TGCGCCAGCTTCGGGGATCCAACGAACACCGGGGAGCTGTTTTTT.

The chain combines TRBV5-6 with TRBJ2-2; D perhaps matches TRBD1 (5 bases). Germline lookup yields CDR1 SGHDT and CDR2 YYEEEE. This CDR3 is built from 16 residues. The germline V and J ends were trimmed by 2 bases and 0 bases, with 11 bases remaining between them. This chain's CDR3 is CASSLGPGTNTGELFF. The DNA for the CDR3 is TGTGCCAGCAGCTTAGGGCCAGGGACGAACACCGGGGAGCTGTTTTTT.

This chain uses TRBV5-4 with TRBJ1-2; D might be TRBD1 (5 bases). With 0 bases removed from V and 5 bases from J, the gap between germline ends came to 14 bases. CDR1 and CDR2 (germline): SGHNT, YYREEE (reference sequence). CDR3 length: 15 amino acids. The CDR3 bases are TGTGCCAGCAGCTTGGTAGGGGTCGGACGGTATGGCTACACCTTC. Translated: CASSLVGVGRYGYTF.

This chain connects TRBV9 to TRBJ2-7; 9 nucleotides agree with TRBD2. Germline CDR1 and CDR2: SGDLS and YYNGEE. CDR3 length: 14 residues. With V trimmed by 2 bases and J by 6 bases, 6 bases remained unmatched. In nucleotides, the CDR3 is TGTGCCAGCAGCGTGGCGGGGGGGCCCGCCGAGCAGTACTTC. It codes for CASSVAGGPAEQYF.

V gene TRBV27 combines with J gene TRBJ1-2; TRBD1 matches 7 bases. Looked up from germline, CDR1 is MNHEY and CDR2 is SMNVEV (reference sequence). The CDR3 is 14 amino acids. The V segment lost 6 bases and the J segment 2 bases; nucleotides outside the gene matches: 6. CDR3 DNA: TGTGCCAGCAGACCCGGACAGGTGAACTATGGCTACACCTTC. It codes for CASRPGQVNYGYTF.

This chain uses TRBV10-2 with TRBJ2-3; a weak D match, TRBD1 (8 bases). The CDR3 covers 16 residues. Germline CDR1 reads WSHSY; CDR2 reads SAAADI. Trimming took off 6 bases at V and 2 bases at J, with 18 bases between the two ends. In nucleotides, the CDR3 is TGCGCCAGCAGAGGACAGGGAGGGGCACCCACAGATACGCAGTATTTT. Protein product: CASRGQGGAPTDTQYF.

The chain couples TRBV29-1 to TRBJ1-1; unclear D gene. Germline assignment: CDR1 SQVTM and CDR2 ANQGSEA. Trimming removed 4 bases at V and 7 bases at J, with 16 bases between. The CDR3 consists of 13 residues. The DNA of the CDR3 is TGCAGCGTTGTCGGACGGAGGGAGGGTGAAGCTTTCTTT. Its protein is CSVVGRREGEAFF.

The chain links TRBV9 to TRBJ2-2; 8 nucleotides align to TRBD1. CDR1 and CDR2 from the germline V gene are SGDLS and YYNGEE. V gave up 0 bases and J gave up 1 base; unmatched junction bases: 5. CDR3 length: 17 amino acids. In DNA, the CDR3 is TGTGCCAGCAGCGTAGGGCAGGGGGCAGTGAACACCGGGGAGCTGTTTTTT. It translates to CASSVGQGAVNTGELFF.

The chain combines TRBV29-1 with TRBJ2-1; 8 nucleotides align to TRBD2. The CDR3 totals 16 residues. Looked up from germline, CDR1 is SQVTM and CDR2 is ANQGSEA. The J segment lost 4 bases and the V segment lost 1 base, leaving 9 bases of the junction unmatched. CDR3 nucleotide sequence: TGCAGCGTTGAAGGGGAATTAGCGGGGAATTACAATGAGCAGTTCTTC. Its protein is CSVEGELAGNYNEQFF.

The V and J genes are TRBV6-1 and TRBJ1-1, with D unresolved. The CDR3 consists of 12 residues. V lost 7 bases, J lost 7 bases, and 13 bases lay in between. Germline CDR1 reads MNHNS; CDR2 reads SASEGT. In DNA form, the CDR3 reads TGTGCCAGCACCCGCGGGCAGCTTGAAGCTTTCTTT. Translation gives CASTRGQLEAFF.

This clone came up a few times. The chain has TRBV7-9 and TRBJ1-1; TRBD1 might be the D (6 bases). The CDR3 length is 16 residues. Germline loops: CDR1 SEHNR, CDR2 FQNEAQ (reference sequence). The V gene lost 3 bases and the J gene lost 4 bases, with 18 bases spanning the gap. DNA of the CDR3: TGTGCCAGCAGCTTTGGGGGCCGACTAAAGGGCACTGAAGCTTTCTTT. It codes for CASSFGGRLKGTEAFF.

This clone turned up a few times. The chain uses TRBV27 and TRBJ2-7, with D tentatively TRBD2 (5 bases). Trimming pared 4 bases from V and 2 bases from J, leaving 15 bases between. The CDR3 length is 15 residues. Germline CDR1 and CDR2: MNHEY and SMNVEV (reference sequence). This CDR3 is CASSYGRHPTYEQYF. In nucleotides, the CDR3 is TGTGCCAGCAGTTATGGGAGACATCCAACCTACGAGCAGTACTTC.

The chain carries TRBV19 and TRBJ1-1; 8 bases match TRBD1. This CDR3 is built from 14 residues. Germline V CDR1 and CDR2: LNHDA, SQIVND (reference sequence). The trim removed 6 bases at V and 5 bases at J, leaving 8 bases unmatched. CDR3 residues: CASRHGQGGTEAFF. CDR3 coding DNA: TGTGCCAGTAGGCACGGACAGGGCGGAACTGAAGCTTTCTTT.

CDR3 region: CASRGQGVSGNTIYF. The CDR3 nucleotides read TGTGCCAGCAGGGGACAGGGGGTTTCTGGAAACACCATATATTTT. This chain uses TRBV2 with TRBJ1-3; 11 bases map to TRBD1. V trimming: 6 bases; J trimming: 1 base; junction bases outside the gene matches: 2. In germline, CDR1 is SNHLY, CDR2 FYNNEI. The CDR3 length is 15 residues.

The V call is TRBV7-8, the J call TRBJ1-1; 8 nucleotides match TRBD1. The trim removed 1 base at V and 10 bases at J, leaving 8 bases unmatched. Germline CDR1 reads SGHVS; CDR2 reads FQNEAQ. This CDR3 is 14 amino acids long. CDR3 loop: CASSLVQGGLGAFF. CDR3 in DNA: TGTGCCAGCAGCTTAGTACAGGGGGGGTTGGGAGCTTTCTTT.

The V gene is TRBV4-2, the J gene TRBJ1-3; the D is unclear. The CDR3 runs 15 residues. Germline CDR1 and CDR2: LGHNA and YNFKEQ. With 1 base removed from V and 8 bases from J, the gap between germline ends came to 15 bases. Here the CDR3 reads CASSQGEGSSDTIYF. CDR3 bases: TGTGCCAGCAGCCAAGGGGAGGGCTCCTCCGACACCATATATTTT.

The J gene is TRBJ1-2, the V gene TRBV10-1, with 7 bases fitting TRBD1. This CDR3 has 15 residues. CDR1 and CDR2 (germline): WNHNN, SYGVQD (reference sequence). Trimming at V came to 3 bases and at J to 7 bases, leaving 11 bases not matched to a gene. CDR3 bases: TGCGCCAGCAGTGAAACCGGGACAGCCGCTAGTGGCTACACCTTC. Translated: CASSETGTAASGYTF.

The rearrangement joins TRBV15 to TRBJ2-2, with 8 bases fitting TRBD1. Germline CDR1 reads LNHNV; CDR2 reads YYDKDF (reference sequence). After removal of 2 bases from V and 5 bases from J, the junction contained 4 bases not matched to a gene. There are 15 residues in the CDR3. The CDR3 region is CATSRQTGGTGELFF. The CDR3 DNA reads TGTGCCACCAGCAGACAAACAGGGGGAACCGGGGAGCTGTTTTTT.

The count of this clone is one. The V gene is TRBV11-1, the J gene TRBJ2-5; 11 bases are a match to TRBD2. The CDR3 covers 15 residues. V shed 4 bases, J shed 3 bases, and the junction held 4 bases outside the gene matches. The V gene's germline CDR1 is SGHAT and CDR2 FQDESV (reference sequence). The CDR3 here is CASSSPGLAEETQYF. CDR3 sequence (DNA): TGTGCCAGCAGCTCACCGGGACTAGCGGAAGAGACCCAGTACTTC.

The chain links TRBV18 to TRBJ2-7, with 10 positions matching TRBD1. Germline V gene data show CDR1 as KGHSH and CDR2 as LQKENI. V was pared by 6 bases and J by 5 bases, with 7 bases of the junction left unmatched. This CDR3 has 14 residues. This CDR3 reads CASSAGDRGHEQYF. The CDR3 nucleotides read TGTGCCAGCTCCGCCGGGGACAGGGGACACGAGCAGTACTTC.

The gene calls are TRBV14 and TRBJ1-1; TRBD1 matches 9 bases. V was clipped by 1 base and J by 6 bases; unmatched bases: 3. Germline V gene lookup returns CDR1 SGHDN and CDR2 FVKESK. The CDR3 covers 14 residues. Written as DNA, the CDR3 is TGTGCCAGCAGCCAAGGGGACAGGGCCGCTGAAGCTTTCTTT. Translation gives CASSQGDRAAEAFF.

The rearrangement joins TRBV11-3 to TRBJ2-1; 12 nucleotides line up with TRBD2. The V segment lost 5 bases and the J segment 10 bases; nucleotides outside the gene matches: 9. Germline loops: CDR1 SGHNT, CDR2 YENEEA. The CDR3 covers 15 residues. The CDR3 DNA reads TGTGCCAGCAGCCCGAGACTAGCGGGAGTTGGGGAGCAGTTCTTC. Translated: CASSPRLAGVGEQFF.